This T cell receptor beta chain was captured by sequencing in a study of shared clonotypes between healthy human individuals. Study in general: A donor's plate count was three for CD4 naive and three for CD4 memory; CD8 naive had two and CD8 memory one.

The donors, all of them Caucasian adults, lived in Nashville, Tennessee. The CD4+ fraction was divided into a CD45RA+ naive subset and a CD45RA-negative memory subset. Whole-study findings and limits: Naive CD4 clonotypes were shared across a few donors at about 5.2%.

A remark on this clone: No antigen is known for it.

Profiled with immunoSEQ multiplex PCR; TCRdb holds only in-frame clones, not every one. This sample carries 2 million to 2.5 million clones, under 97% of them seen once, and the ten largest clones take around 0.13%. The CDR3 totals 14 residues. Germline-derived CDR1 and CDR2 are SQVTM and ANQGSEA. V lost 4 bases and J lost 5, with 18 bases in between. Sequenced input: naive CD4+ T cells sorted from blood. Subset: CD45RA+ positively selected. The chain links TRBV29-1 to TRBJ2-7; D not resolved. This TCR was recovered from a young man in good health. The CDR3 region has the DNA TGCAGCGTTGTGCTGGGGTGGCGTGGGGACGAGCAGTACTTC. It encodes CSVVLGWRGDEQYF.